The rows below give T cell receptor beta chains drawn from one sample of a study of T cells in tumors after PD-1 blockade. The protocol was immunoSEQ multiplex PCR, while the TCRdb copy is restricted to in-frame clones and leaves out a portion. The sample records roughly 48,000 clones, roughly 80% being singletons. This specimen was PBMCs, taken before anti-PD-1 treatment. These receptors came from a human donor with basal cell carcinoma. CDR3s include the opening cysteine and the closing phenylalanine or tryptophan.

TRBV5-4 CASSSRDSYNSPLHF
TRBV7-6 CASRQAGTGNTGELFF
TRBV4-1 CASSQVNRWASPLHF
TRBV15 CATSGDSHTTNEKLFF
TRBV9 CASSVGIAGGLYEQYF
TRBV4-1 CASSQLTSGSYNEQFF
TRBV6-1 CASSEAPGGSTDTQYF
TRBV27 CASSYGPSRYEQFF
TRBV6-5 CASSYLGGNTEAFF
TRBV6-4 CASSDPWTSDERKQFF
TRBV5-4 CASSTDGVTYEQYF
TRBV6-5 CASSYSIGYGYTF
TRBV2 CASSETGGRGYTF
TRBV20-1 CSASPRVVGEQYF
TRBV5-4 CASSLGLPQGETQYF
TRBV5-8 CASSLNQPQHF
TRBV5-5 CASSPNYEQYF
TRBV14 CASSPPPRGPATYNEQFF
TRBV7-9 CASSPNAYEQYF
TRBV3-1/TRBV3-2 CASSLGQGISEAFF
TRBV19 CASSILEGESTDTQYF
TRBV5-1 CASSLHLAGTYNEQFF
TRBV2 CASSPIRRRANTGELFF
TRBV29-1 CSVEGTGTGNTIYF
TRBV19 CASSIGGSAGNTIYF
TRBV6-1 CASSEAIEAPTGELFF
TRBV6-2/TRBV6-3 CASSDRGPLSQETQYF
TRBV5-4 CASSLDSDGSYEQYF
TRBV9 CASSVAPNNDNEQFF
TRBV5-1 CASSRSGTGINTDTQYF
TRBV28 CASSSGQLMNTEAFF
TRBV5-4 CASSLPAVTNYGYTF
TRBV12-5 CASGLDLKQETQYF
TRBV19 CASLDRRNSPLHF
TRBV10-3 CAISESTSGAVDTQYF
TRBV25-1 CASSEVPGLAGIYNEQFF
TRBV2 CASIDTNNSPLHF
TRBV5-5 CASSLLAGGLPPPEQFF
TRBV2 CASTTSGGAGETQYF
TRBV30 CAWSVRDRDTGELFF
TRBV11-3 CASSFRRGEGQETQYF
TRBV19 CASSFVGGADTQYF
TRBV6-1 CASSERGEAEKLFF
TRBV5-1 CASSLIQTGAGYNEQFF
TRBV30 CAWSTGTGDEKLFF
TRBV18 CASSPEREETQYF
TRBV6-5 CASWHREVWETQYF
TRBV30 CAWNRDRLNTIYF
TRBV6-5 CASSYAGFGNEQFF